Below are 20 T cell receptor beta chains sequenced from a single sample in a study of blood T cell repertoires in COVID-19. Generated by immunoSEQ multiplex PCR, the TCRdb table keeps only in-frame clones and is missing some. Of about 250,000 clones listed, approximately 83% are singletons. Sequenced sample: peripheral blood. The receptor set was obtained from a man at least 80 years old with acute or convalescent COVID-19.

This sequence joins TRBV6-6 and TRBJ1-5; D gene unclear. Trimming removed 1 base at V and 5 bases at J, with 6 bases between. The CDR3 extends over 13 amino acids. From germline, CDR1 is MNHNY and CDR2 SVGAGI (reference sequence). As DNA, the CDR3 is TGTGCCAGCAGTTACTATTTCGATCAGCCCCAGCATTTT. Amino acid sequence: CASSYYFDQPQHF.

The rearrangement links TRBV3-1 (or the pseudogene TRBV3-2) to TRBJ2-5; the match to TRBD2 covers 13 bases. CDR3 length: 15 amino acids. The J segment lost 4 bases and the V segment lost 10 bases, leaving 9 bases of the junction unmatched. The V gene's germline CDR1 is LGHDT and CDR2 YNNKEL (reference sequence). DNA for the CDR3: TGTGCCACCCAACAAGGACTAGCGGGAGTAGAGACCCAGTACTTC. Amino acid sequence: CATQQGLAGVETQYF.

CDR3 bases: TGTGCTAGTGGTCTCCGGGCTTTGGGGGGGAGCACAGATACGCAGTATTTT. Translated: CASGLRALGGSTDTQYF. V and J are TRBV12-5 and TRBJ2-3; TRBD2 agrees at 7 bases. Germline lookup yields CDR1 LGHNT and CDR2 FRNRAP. V gave up 5 bases and J gave up 0 bases; unmatched junction bases: 11. There are 17 residues in the CDR3.

V usage is TRBV19 and J usage is TRBJ2-7, with 7 positions matching TRBD1. Germline assignment: CDR1 LNHDA and CDR2 SQIVND (reference sequence). The junction had 12 bases not matched to a gene; V was cut back by 6 bases and J by 7 bases. The CDR3 consists of 14 residues. The DNA of the CDR3 is TGTGCCAGTAGCAGGGACAGACGACTGGGGGAGCAGTACTTC. Translation gives CASSRDRRLGEQYF.

The V and J genes are TRBV4-2 and TRBJ1-5; D possibly corresponds to TRBD1 (6 bases). The CDR3 sequence is 15 residues long. Trimming took off 0 bases at V and 9 bases at J, with 15 bases between the two ends. Germline-derived CDR1 and CDR2 are LGHNA and YNFKEQ. The CDR3 bases are TGTGCCAGCAGCCAAGAGACGGGACAAAGGCGGCCCCAGCATTTT. Its protein product is CASSQETGQRRPQHF.

The chain joins TRBV5-5 to TRBJ1-1; tentative D call: TRBD1 (6 bases). The V end was cut by 4 bases, the J end by 1 base, with 8 bases between. Germline lookup yields CDR1 SGHKS and CDR2 YYEKEE (reference sequence). CDR3 size: 13 residues. CDR3 DNA sequence: TGTGCCAGCAGCAAGACAGGGAACACTGAAGCTTTCTTT. Translated, it gives CASSKTGNTEAFF.

This chain joins TRBV5-1 and TRBJ1-1, with D possibly TRBD1 on 6 matching bases. The CDR3 spans 14 residues. Per the germline V gene, CDR1 is SGHRS and CDR2 is YFSETQ. V was pared by 4 bases and J by 3 bases, with 13 bases between. CDR3 nucleotides: TGCGCCAGCAGCAGGCAGGGGATAGACACTGAAGCTTTCTTT. As protein: CASSRQGIDTEAFF.

The count of this clone is one. The chain is built from TRBV27 and TRBJ2-2, with 7 bases lining up with TRBD1. CDR1 is MNHEY and CDR2 is SMNVEV in the germline V gene (reference sequence). This CDR3 has 15 residues. Unmatched junction bases numbered 9, after V lost 6 bases and J lost 5 bases. CDR3 DNA: TGTGCCAGCAGACTCCGGACAGGAAATACCGGGGAGCTGTTTTTT. Its protein is CASRLRTGNTGELFF.

CDR3 DNA sequence: TGTGCCAGCAGTTTATTCAGGGGTAGTGGCATTCAGTACTTC. This codes for CASSLFRGSGIQYF. This sequence joins TRBV28 and TRBJ2-4; a weak D match, TRBD1 (6 bases). This CDR3 has 14 residues. V lost 1 base to trimming and J lost 9 bases, with 13 bases between them. Looked up from germline, CDR1 is MDHEN and CDR2 is SYDVKM.

The chain links TRBV18 to TRBJ2-1; 11 nucleotides agree with TRBD2. The CDR3 length is 17 residues. CDR1 is KGHSH and CDR2 is LQKENI in the germline V gene. V dropped 0 bases and J dropped 4; count of bases not matched to a gene: 5. The CDR3 DNA sequence: TGTGCCAGCTCACCACCCTCTAGCGGGAGGCCATACAATGAGCAGTTCTTC. It yields the protein CASSPPSSGRPYNEQFF.

The V call is TRBV7-2, the J call TRBJ2-1; D is undetermined. This CDR3 region has 14 residues. In germline, CDR1 is SGHTA, CDR2 FQGNSA. V was cut by 2 bases and J by 4 bases, with 9 bases left in between. CDR3 residues: CASSLLRSYNEQFF. The CDR3 DNA reads as TGTGCCAGCAGCTTACTTAGGAGTTACAATGAGCAGTTCTTC.

The table lists this clone with a few counts. The chain has TRBV6-7 and TRBJ1-1, with 7 bases aligning to TRBD1. TRBV6-7 is identified as an open reading frame with a role that is uncertain. Losses at the gene ends were 4 bases for V and 1 base for J; bases not matched to a gene: 3. The CDR3 is 14 amino acids. The CDR3 loop reads CASSSGTENTEAFF. CDR3 DNA sequence: TGTGCCAGCAGTTCAGGGACAGAGAACACTGAAGCTTTCTTT.

The CDR3: CASSPSGGENTEAFF. The CDR3 nucleotides are TGCGCCAGCAGCCCCTCAGGAGGGGAGAACACTGAAGCTTTCTTT. The rearrangement links TRBV5-1 to TRBJ1-1; D is possibly TRBD1 (5 bases). The V gene lost 4 bases and the J gene lost 1 base, with 14 bases spanning the gap. Germline CDR1 SGHRS, CDR2 YFSETQ. This CDR3 spans 15 amino acids.

This sequence joins TRBV24-1 and TRBJ2-7; 10 nucleotides agree with TRBD1. This CDR3 is 16 amino acids long. Germline CDR1 reads KGHDR; CDR2 reads SFDVKD. J gave up 5 bases and V 1 base, and 7 bases lay outside the gene matches. The CDR3 DNA is TGTGCCACCAGTGATTTTTCCTCGACAGGGGGCCACGAGCAGTACTTC. This gives the protein CATSDFSSTGGHEQYF.

The chain couples TRBV7-9 to TRBJ2-1, with D tentatively TRBD1 (6 bases). This CDR3 is 15 amino acids long. Per the germline V gene, CDR1 is SEHNR and CDR2 is FQNEAQ (reference sequence). V was pared by 4 bases and J by 3 bases, with 13 bases between. The CDR3 here is CASSSRGRGYNEQFF. The CDR3 bases are TGTGCCAGCAGCTCAAGGGGGAGAGGCTACAATGAGCAGTTCTTC.

The rearrangement uses TRBV6-5 and TRBJ2-4; 8 bases are a match to TRBD2. With 6 bases clipped from V and 0 bases from J, the junction kept 1 base outside the gene matches. The CDR3 totals 14 residues. Germline V lookup: CDR1 MNHEY, CDR2 SVGAGI. The CDR3 sequence is CASRLAEAKNIQYF. In DNA, the CDR3 is TGTGCCAGCAGACTAGCGGAAGCCAAAAACATTCAGTACTTC.

This chain links TRBV10-3 with TRBJ2-2; TRBD1 agrees at 7 bases. Looked up from germline, CDR1 is ENHRY and CDR2 is SYGVKD. The junction had 7 bases not matched to a gene; V was cut back by 6 bases and J by 0 bases. CDR3 length equals 16 residues. CDR3 amino acids: CAIRPGQHTNTGELFF. The CDR3 region has the DNA TGTGCCATCAGGCCGGGACAGCACACGAACACCGGGGAGCTGTTTTTT.

The V and J genes are TRBV25-1 and TRBJ1-2; TRBD1 agrees at 8 bases. The CDR3 spans 16 residues. Per germline, CDR1 MGHDK and CDR2 SYGVNS. Losses at the gene ends were 2 bases for V and 9 bases for J; bases not matched to a gene: 14. CDR3 in amino acids: CASSEIGPGQAARYTF. CDR3 nucleotides: TGTGCCAGCAGTGAAATAGGCCCGGGACAGGCCGCTCGCTACACCTTC.

In nucleotides, the CDR3 is TGCGCCAGCAGCTTGGGCGCGGGATCCGGAGGATCACCCCTCCACTTT. Its protein is CASSLGAGSGGSPLHF. The rearrangement joins TRBV5-1 to TRBJ1-6; no definite D call. The CDR3 is 16 amino acids. The V and J ends lost 0 bases and 10 bases respectively, with 17 bases between them. Germline V gene sequence: CDR1 SGHRS, CDR2 YFSETQ.

The rearrangement joins TRBV28 to TRBJ1-2; weak D call: TRBD1 (5 bases). V was shortened by 8 bases and J by 5 bases, with 15 bases between the two germline ends. CDR1 and CDR2 (germline): MDHEN, SYDVKM. The CDR3 extends over 13 amino acids. For the CDR3, the DNA is TGTGCCAGCCAGGGCGCTTCATGGTATGGCTACACCTTC. This sequence encodes CASQGASWYGYTF.